This TCR beta chain comes out of a study of sequential checkpoint blockade in melanoma. Background on the study: Patients were randomized 1:1 to nivolumab-then-ipilimumab or ipilimumab-then-nivolumab first-line.

This table comes from immunoSEQ multiplex PCR, and its TCRdb copy is limited to in-frame clones, with some not included. The data show about 3,600 clones, roughly 63% seen once. Noted treatment: randomized to nivolumab then ipilimumab (arm A) or the reverse (arm B). DNA-damaging chemotherapy had not been given to any patient beforehand. V lost 1 base to trimming and J lost 8 bases, with 8 bases between them. The CDR3 is made up of 12 amino acids. Germline assignment: CDR1 SEHNR and CDR2 FQNEAQ (reference sequence). Here the sequenced sample was CD8+ T cells sorted from blood (inferred from file names), taken from a patient given nivolumab and ipilimumab in sequence. This receptor was obtained from a human donor with melanoma. The chain combines TRBV7-9 with TRBJ1-2; a possible D gene is TRBD1 (5 bases). Here the CDR3 reads CASSLGRDGYTF. The CDR3 nucleotides are TGTGCCAGCAGCTTAGGGCGGGACGGCTACACCTTC.